This TCR beta chain was captured in a study of T cell changes during pregnancy in multiple sclerosis. The germline V and J ends were trimmed by 6 bases and 3 bases, with 3 bases remaining between them. CDR1 is SNHLY, CDR2 FYNNEI, per germline. The length of the CDR3 is 10 residues. Assay: immunoSEQ multiplex PCR; the TCRdb copy retains only in-frame clones and omits some. In the table there are about 18,000 clones, about nine tenths of which are singletons. This material consisted of CD8+ T cells from peripheral blood mononuclear cells, taken in the third trimester of pregnancy. This clonotype originated in a female donor in good health, enrolled as a control in a pregnancy study. This chain connects TRBV2 to TRBJ2-7; no firm D call. CDR3 DNA sequence: TGTGCCAGCAGCGTCTACGAGCAGTACTTC. Translated: CASSVYEQYF.